Reported below is one T cell receptor beta chain. Its matching antigen is unknown. An expansion of CD8+CD57+ cells by flow cytometry had been shown in patients chosen for sequencing. As a group, the patients uniformly had severe acquired aplastic anemia. This entry is derived from a study of CD8+CD57+ T cells in acquired aplastic anemia. Findings and limits, study-wide: The study identified twenty-nine CD8+ CDR3 sequences shared by patients and controls.

Using genomic DNA as the template, TCR beta VDJ and CDR3 profiling was carried out. TCRdb reanalysed the reads using MiXCR and keeps one entry per CDR3 protein. Of 180,000 or so distinct CDR3 sequences in the sample, around 63% were seen once. Input material: sorted CD4+, CD8+, or CD8+CD57+ T cells (not recorded which) from PBMCs. This sequence originates from a human donor with aplastic anemia.

CDR3 in amino acids: CSARASGGAYEQFF. The CDR3 DNA is TGCAGTGCTAGGGCCAGCGGGGGGGCCTATGAGCAGTTCTTC. The V gene is TRBV20-1, the J gene TRBJ2-1, with TRBD2 matching over 10 bases. After removal of 3 bases from V and 8 bases from J, the junction contained 7 bases not matched to a gene. The CDR3 runs 14 residues. The germline gives CDR1 DFQATT, CDR2 SNEGSKA (reference sequence).